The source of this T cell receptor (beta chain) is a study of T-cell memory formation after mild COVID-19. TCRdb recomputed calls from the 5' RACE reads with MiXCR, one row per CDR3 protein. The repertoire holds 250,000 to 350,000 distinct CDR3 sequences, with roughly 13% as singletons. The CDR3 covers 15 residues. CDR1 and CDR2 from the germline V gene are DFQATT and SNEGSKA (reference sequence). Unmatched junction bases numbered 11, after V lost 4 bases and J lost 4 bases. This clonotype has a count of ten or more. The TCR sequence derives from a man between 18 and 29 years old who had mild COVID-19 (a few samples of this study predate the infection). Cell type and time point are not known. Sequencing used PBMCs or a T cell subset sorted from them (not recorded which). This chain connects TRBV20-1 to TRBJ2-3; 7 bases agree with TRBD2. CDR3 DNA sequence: TGCAGTGCTACCGCGGGGCCGGGGAGGGCAGATACGCAGTATTTT. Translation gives CSATAGPGRADTQYF.